Below, 15 T cell receptor beta chains from the same sample are listed, as sequenced in a study of liver allograft versus peripheral blood T cells (dated by TCRdb to 2020 to 2022). For context, the study as a whole: The study compared the T cell receptor repertoires present in transplanted livers with the repertoires present in the peripheral blood of liver transplant recipients.

Sequencing instrument: Illumina MiSeq. The public reads were quality trimmed at Q25 with fastp and then assembled into clones with MiXCR by TCRdb, keeping productive beta chains. Entries that share a CDR3 protein sequence are merged under the most common genes and DNA. A total of 7,000 to 9,000 distinct CDR3 sequences appear in this sample, approximately 18% of them only once. 4% to 4.5% of the sample is in the top ten clones. The receptors shown here come from a human patient who had a liver transplant. Donor T cells from the graft may be present among the T cells after a transplant.

V and J are TRBV12-3 or TRBV12-4 and TRBJ2-7, with a possible D match to TRBD2 (6 bases). With 6 bases removed from V and 2 bases from J, the gap between germline ends came to 17 bases. CDR3 size: 15 residues. CDR3 bases: TGTGCCAGCAGCTTCCGGGACCGGGGGACCTACGAGCAGTACTTC. It specifies CASSFRDRGTYEQYF.

This clonotype was observed once. CDR3 sequence (DNA): TGTGCCAGCAGTTACTCGCCGGGGGGTACTGAAGCTTTCTTT. Translated: CASSYSPGGTEAFF. The V gene is TRBV6-6, the J gene TRBJ1-1; tentatively, D is TRBD1 (5 bases). V gave up 0 bases and J gave up 5 bases, with 10 bases separating them. The V gene's germline CDR1 is MNHNY and CDR2 SVGAGI (reference sequence). The CDR3 is 14 amino acids.

This clonotype is deemed medium-sized. The chain joins TRBV29-1 to TRBJ2-7, with TRBD2 matching over 8 bases. The CDR3 is made up of 14 amino acids. Germline lookup yields CDR1 SQVTM and CDR2 ANQGSEA. The V gene end was trimmed by 6 bases and the J gene end by 2 bases; junction bases not matched to a gene: 9. The CDR3 nucleotides read TGCAGCGTAGCAACTAGCGGAGTTACCTACGAGCAGTACTTC. This gives the protein CSVATSGVTYEQYF.

By proportion, this clonotype is medium-sized. The V gene is TRBV10-3, the J gene TRBJ1-3; the D is unclear. CDR3 size: 18 residues. Trimming pared 0 bases from V and 2 bases from J, leaving 17 bases between. Germline V lookup: CDR1 ENHRY, CDR2 SYGVKD. Here the CDR3 reads CAISESVLKGRTGNTIYF. CDR3 nucleotide sequence: TGTGCCATCAGTGAGTCGGTCCTTAAAGGGAGGACTGGAAACACCATATATTTT.

The table lists this clonotype with a few counts. CDR3 sequence (DNA): TGTGCCAGCAGTTTATCGGAACAACCTTTCTATGGCTACACCTTC. As protein: CASSLSEQPFYGYTF. This sequence joins TRBV28 and TRBJ1-2; no clear D gene. The CDR3 is made up of 15 amino acids. The V end was cut by 1 base, the J end by 4 bases, with 13 bases between. CDR1 and CDR2 from the germline V gene are MDHEN and SYDVKM.

By share of the sample, this clonotype is medium-sized. V is TRBV30 and J is TRBJ1-5; 9 bases line up with TRBD1. V shed 2 bases, J shed 3 bases, and the junction held 14 bases outside the gene matches. There are 18 residues in the CDR3. Germline assignment: CDR1 GTSNPN and CDR2 SVGIG (reference sequence). CDR3 amino acids: CAWSQETGGPRNNQPQHF. CDR3 DNA: TGTGCCTGGAGTCAGGAGACAGGGGGACCGCGGAACAATCAGCCCCAGCATTTT.

This clonotype appeared once. This rearrangement joins TRBV20-1 to TRBJ2-7; 7 bases line up with TRBD2. Per the germline V gene, CDR1 is DFQATT and CDR2 is SNEGSKA (reference sequence). The CDR3 consists of 12 residues. The ends lost 5 bases at V and 5 bases at J; junction bases unmatched: 6. The CDR3 bases are TGCAGTGCTGTCACGGGGGGTCACGAGCAGTACTTC. This sequence encodes CSAVTGGHEQYF.

The chain uses TRBV12-3 or TRBV12-4 and TRBJ1-5, with D uncertain. The CDR3 has 17 amino acids. Trimming shortened V by 4 bases and J by 0 bases, and 16 bases separated the two germline ends. The CDR3 here is CASSSIVGTHSNQPQHF. The CDR3, as DNA: TGTGCCAGCAGTTCGATCGTCGGAACCCATAGCAATCAGCCCCAGCATTTT.

The chain is built from TRBV18 and TRBJ1-4; 10 bases map to TRBD1. This CDR3 has 15 residues. The germline CDR1 and CDR2 sequences are KGHSH and LQKENI. Losses at the gene ends were 2 bases for V and 6 bases for J; bases not matched to a gene: 3. The CDR3 loop is CASSPSGTGDEKLFF. The CDR3 DNA follows: TGTGCCAGCTCACCATCCGGGACAGGGGATGAAAAACTGTTTTTT.

Comment on this clonotype: It is unclear where the CDR3 begins or ends on the DNA, so no DNA is shown, and the CDR3 is as TCRdb lists it. V and J are TRBV7-5 and TRBJ2-1; the DNA was not compared with TRBD2, the D call given in the table. TRBV7-5 is listed as a pseudogene. The CDR3 contains 17 residues when both ends are counted. The CDR3 spells CISVPAAPGLASNEQFF.

By sample share, this clonotype is medium-sized. This chain links TRBV19 with TRBJ1-1, with 9 bases lining up with TRBD1. J lost 4 bases, V lost 6 bases, and 9 bases had no gene match. Per germline, CDR1 LNHDA and CDR2 SQIVND (reference sequence). The length of the CDR3 is 15 residues. CDR3 sequence reads: CASRDLDRGVTEAFF. The CDR3 nucleotides read TGTGCCAGTAGGGACTTGGACAGGGGCGTCACTGAAGCTTTCTTT.

This clonotype has only a few counts. The gene calls are TRBV28 and TRBJ1-1; 8 bases line up with TRBD1. Per the germline V gene, CDR1 is MDHEN and CDR2 is SYDVKM. J gave up 7 bases and V 7 bases, and 2 bases lay outside the gene matches. The CDR3 is 11 residues long. The CDR3 is CASTGGLEAFF. In nucleotides, the CDR3 is TGTGCCAGCACAGGGGGCCTTGAAGCTTTCTTT.

This chain uses TRBV30 with TRBJ1-6, with D possibly TRBD1 on 5 matching bases. The V and J ends lost 5 bases and 1 base respectively, with 9 bases between them. The CDR3 has 14 residues. Germline CDR1 GTSNPN, CDR2 SVGIG (reference sequence). CDR3 sequence: CAWAQESYNSPLHF. Written as DNA, the CDR3 is TGTGCCTGGGCACAGGAATCCTATAATTCACCCCTCCACTTT.

This clonotype was seen at least ten times. CDR3 bases: TGTGCCAGTACCCTGGGGCTTAGCAATCAGCCCCAGCATTTT. Encoded protein: CASTLGLSNQPQHF. This chain joins TRBV19 and TRBJ1-5; D is possibly TRBD1 (5 bases). Per germline, CDR1 LNHDA and CDR2 SQIVND (reference sequence). Deletions cut 7 bases from V and 0 bases from J, with 10 bases between. The CDR3 runs 14 residues.

Sample share makes this clonotype medium-sized. Written as DNA, the CDR3 is TGTGCCACCAGTGGTGGGGGCGCCGTCAGGGAGACCCAGTACTTC. Translation gives CATSGGGAVRETQYF. The chain joins TRBV24-1 to TRBJ2-5; D is perhaps TRBD1 (6 bases). The CDR3 totals 15 residues. From germline, CDR1 is KGHDR and CDR2 SFDVKD. With 5 bases removed from V and 5 bases from J, the gap between germline ends came to 17 bases.